This is a list of T cell receptor beta chains from one sample in a study of control samples from healthy donors and cancer patients. The assay was immunoSEQ multiplex PCR, and TCRdb's table has in-frame clones only and misses some. The sample lists around 80,000 clones, 90% to 95% seen once, with approximately 15% in the top ten. Material for sequencing was blood. The receptor set was obtained from a middle-aged man in good health. Both conserved end residues are part of each CDR3. The order of the fields is clone size, D gene, V gene, J gene, CDR3 DNA, CDR3 protein. The D gene is left open where the match is weak. Part of the rows lack a size; the others show once, few, many or a class for expanded clones.

>NA|NA|TRBV2|TRBJ1-4
TGTGCCAGCAGGCCCTTTAAGAAAGCAACTAATGAAAAACTGTTTTTT
CASRPFKKATNEKLFF
>NA|TRBD1|TRBV2|TRBJ1-2
TGTGCCAGCAGTTTGGACAGGGCGGGGTATGGCTACACCTTC
CASSLDRAGYGYTF
>NA|NA|TRBV7-2|TRBJ1-4
TGTGCCAGCAGCTCTGATTCAACTAATGAAAAACTGTTTTTT
CASSSDSTNEKLFF
>once|NA|TRBV5-6|TRBJ2-3
TGTGCCAGCAGCTTGACTTCTGGAGATACGCAGTATTTT
CASSLTSGDTQYF
>NA|NA|TRBV14|TRBJ1-2
TGTGCCAGCAGTTCCTATCCCCCGTCTAACTATGGCTACACCTTC
CASSSYPPSNYGYTF
>NA|NA|TRBV7-2|TRBJ1-2
TGTGCCAGCAGCCTCCCCCCCGGGGATGGCTACACCTTC
CASSLPPGDGYTF
>NA|NA|TRBV2|TRBJ1-1
TGTGCCAGCAGGGCAGTACGCACCGGCACTGAAGCTTTCTTT
CASRAVRTGTEAFF
>NA|NA|TRBV18|TRBJ2-7
TGTGCCAGCTCACAAGCCCGGGACACTTACGAGCAGTACTTC
CASSQARDTYEQYF
>NA|NA|TRBV3-1/TRBV3-2|TRBJ1-3
TGTGCCAGCAGCCGAGGTCCTTCTGGAAACACCATATATTTT
CASSRGPSGNTIYF
>NA|NA|TRBV5-4|TRBJ2-1
TGTGCCAGCAGCTGGGGGGGGCCGGGAGTCCACAATGAGCAGTTCTTC
CASSWGGPGVHNEQFF
>NA|NA|TRBV7-9|TRBJ2-3
TGTGCCAGCAGCTTGGGGGGGGCGACAGATACGCAGTATTTT
CASSLGGATDTQYF
>NA|NA|TRBV7-2|TRBJ2-7
TGTGCCAGCAGCTTACGAGGACAGTCTAGCTCCTACGAGCAGTACTTC
CASSLRGQSSSYEQYF
>NA|NA|TRBV6-5|TRBJ2-7
TGTGCCAGCAGGCAAGATAGAAACTCGGCTGGGGAGCAGTACTTC
CASRQDRNSAGEQYF
>NA|NA|TRBV30|TRBJ1-2
TGTGCCTGGAGTGAAGGGGGCTATGGCTACACCTTC
CAWSEGGYGYTF
>NA|TRBD1|TRBV11-2|TRBJ1-5
TGTGCCAGCAGCGCTACAGGGGAAAGCAATCAGCCCCAGCATTTT
CASSATGESNQPQHF
>NA|TRBD1|TRBV14|TRBJ1-3
TGTGCCAGCAGCCAACGGACAGGATTTGGAAACACCATATATTTT
CASSQRTGFGNTIYF
>once|NA|TRBV2|TRBJ1-2
TGTGCCAGCAGTGAACAGGCGGAAGGCTACACCTTC
CASSEQAEGYTF
>NA|TRBD1|TRBV12-3/TRBV12-4|TRBJ1-1
TGTGCCAGCAGCAAAACAGGGGACGGAGCTTTCTTT
CASSKTGDGAFF